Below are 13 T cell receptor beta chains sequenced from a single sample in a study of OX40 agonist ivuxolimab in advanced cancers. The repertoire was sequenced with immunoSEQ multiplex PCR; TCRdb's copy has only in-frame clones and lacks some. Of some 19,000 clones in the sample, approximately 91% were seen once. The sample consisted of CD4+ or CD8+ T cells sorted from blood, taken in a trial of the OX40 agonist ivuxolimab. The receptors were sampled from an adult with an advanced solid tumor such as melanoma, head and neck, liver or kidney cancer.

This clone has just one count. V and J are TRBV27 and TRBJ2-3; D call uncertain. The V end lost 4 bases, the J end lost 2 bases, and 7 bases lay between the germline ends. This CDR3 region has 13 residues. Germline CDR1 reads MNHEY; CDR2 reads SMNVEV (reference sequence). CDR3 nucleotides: TGTGCCAGCAGTTGGGCGTTCACAGATACGCAGTATTTT. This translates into CASSWAFTDTQYF.

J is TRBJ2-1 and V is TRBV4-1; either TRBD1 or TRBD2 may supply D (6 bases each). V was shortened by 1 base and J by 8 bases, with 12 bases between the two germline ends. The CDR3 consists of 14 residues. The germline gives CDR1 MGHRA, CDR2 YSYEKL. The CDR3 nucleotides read TGCGCCAGCAGCCAAGCTGGAGGGGGACATGAGCAGTTCTTC. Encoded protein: CASSQAGGGHEQFF.

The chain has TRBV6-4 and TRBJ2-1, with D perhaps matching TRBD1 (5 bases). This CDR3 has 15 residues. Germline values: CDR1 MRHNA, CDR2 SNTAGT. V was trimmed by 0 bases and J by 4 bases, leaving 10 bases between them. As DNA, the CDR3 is TGTGCCAGCAGTGACTCGCCGACAGAGTACAATGAGCAGTTCTTC. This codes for CASSDSPTEYNEQFF.

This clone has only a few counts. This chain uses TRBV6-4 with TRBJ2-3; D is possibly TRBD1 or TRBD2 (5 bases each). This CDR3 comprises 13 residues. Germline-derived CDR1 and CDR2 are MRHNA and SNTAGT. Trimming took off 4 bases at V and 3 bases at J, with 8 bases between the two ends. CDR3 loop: CASSGGVTDTQYF. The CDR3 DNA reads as TGTGCCAGCAGTGGAGGGGTTACAGATACGCAGTATTTT.

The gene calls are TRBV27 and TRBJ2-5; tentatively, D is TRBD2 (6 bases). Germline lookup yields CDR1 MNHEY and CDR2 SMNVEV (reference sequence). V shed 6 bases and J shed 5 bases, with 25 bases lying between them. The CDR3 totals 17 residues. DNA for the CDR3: TGTGCCAGCAGCCCATTCCTAGCGACAACGATTGGGGAGACCCAGTACTTC. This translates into CASSPFLATTIGETQYF.

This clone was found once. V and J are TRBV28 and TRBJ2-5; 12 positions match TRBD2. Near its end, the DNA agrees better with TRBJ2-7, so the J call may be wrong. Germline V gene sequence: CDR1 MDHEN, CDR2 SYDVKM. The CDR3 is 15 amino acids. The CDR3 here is CASSSRTSGIGEQYF. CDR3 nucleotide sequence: TGTGCCAGCAGTTCACGGACTAGCGGGATTGGCGAGCAGTACTTC.

DNA of the CDR3: TGTGCCAGCAGCCACGGAGGAGCTTTCTTT. Protein product: CASSHGGAFF. The chain is built from TRBV6-5 and TRBJ1-1; D uncertain. V lost 6 bases and J 10 bases, leaving 9 bases between the germline ends. The germline gives CDR1 MNHEY, CDR2 SVGAGI. This CDR3 is 10 amino acids long.

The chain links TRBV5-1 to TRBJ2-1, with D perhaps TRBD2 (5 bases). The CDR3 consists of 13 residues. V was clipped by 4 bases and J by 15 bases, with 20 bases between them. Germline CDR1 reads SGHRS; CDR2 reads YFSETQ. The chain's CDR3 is CASSPPNRETWFF. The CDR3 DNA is TGCGCCAGCAGCCCCCCAAATAGGGAGACGTGGTTCTTC. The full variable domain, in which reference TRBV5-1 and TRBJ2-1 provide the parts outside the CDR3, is KAGVTQTPRYLIKTRGQQVTLSCSPISGHRSVSWYQQTPGQGLQFLFEYFSETQRNKGNFPGRFSGRQFSNSRSEMNVSTLELGDSALYLCASSPPNRETWFFGPGTRLTVL.

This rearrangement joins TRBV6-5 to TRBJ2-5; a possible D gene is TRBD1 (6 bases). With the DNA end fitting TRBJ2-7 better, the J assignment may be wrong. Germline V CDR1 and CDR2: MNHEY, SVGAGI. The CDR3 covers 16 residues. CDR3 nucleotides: TGTGCCAGCAGTTACACTGGGGGCAGGAGCTCCTACGAGCAGTACTTC. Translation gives CASSYTGGRSSYEQYF.

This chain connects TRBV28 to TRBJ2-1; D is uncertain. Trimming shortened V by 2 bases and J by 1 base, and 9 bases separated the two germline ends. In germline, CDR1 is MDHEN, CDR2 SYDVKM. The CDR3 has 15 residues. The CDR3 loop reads CASSLVGTSYNEQFF. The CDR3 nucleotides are TGTGCCAGCAGTTTAGTGGGAACATCCTACAATGAGCAGTTCTTC.

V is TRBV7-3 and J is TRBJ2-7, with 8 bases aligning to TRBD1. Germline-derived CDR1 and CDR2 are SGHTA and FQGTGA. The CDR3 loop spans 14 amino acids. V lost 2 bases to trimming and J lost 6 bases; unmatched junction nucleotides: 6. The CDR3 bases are TGTGCCAGCAGCTTATCCGGACAGGGAACCGAGCAGTACTTC. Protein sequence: CASSLSGQGTEQYF.

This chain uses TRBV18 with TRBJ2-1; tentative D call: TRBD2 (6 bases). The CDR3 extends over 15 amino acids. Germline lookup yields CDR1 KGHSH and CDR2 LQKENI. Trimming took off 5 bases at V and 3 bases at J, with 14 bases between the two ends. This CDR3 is CASSTQGGSYNEQFF. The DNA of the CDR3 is TGTGCCAGCTCAACCCAGGGAGGAAGCTACAATGAGCAGTTCTTC.

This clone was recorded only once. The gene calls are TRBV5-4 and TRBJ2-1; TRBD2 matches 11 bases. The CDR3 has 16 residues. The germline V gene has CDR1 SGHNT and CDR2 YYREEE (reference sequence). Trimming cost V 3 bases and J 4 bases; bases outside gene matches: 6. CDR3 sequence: CASSYPGTSGYNEQFF. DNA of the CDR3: TGTGCCAGCAGCTACCCCGGGACTAGCGGATACAATGAGCAGTTCTTC.